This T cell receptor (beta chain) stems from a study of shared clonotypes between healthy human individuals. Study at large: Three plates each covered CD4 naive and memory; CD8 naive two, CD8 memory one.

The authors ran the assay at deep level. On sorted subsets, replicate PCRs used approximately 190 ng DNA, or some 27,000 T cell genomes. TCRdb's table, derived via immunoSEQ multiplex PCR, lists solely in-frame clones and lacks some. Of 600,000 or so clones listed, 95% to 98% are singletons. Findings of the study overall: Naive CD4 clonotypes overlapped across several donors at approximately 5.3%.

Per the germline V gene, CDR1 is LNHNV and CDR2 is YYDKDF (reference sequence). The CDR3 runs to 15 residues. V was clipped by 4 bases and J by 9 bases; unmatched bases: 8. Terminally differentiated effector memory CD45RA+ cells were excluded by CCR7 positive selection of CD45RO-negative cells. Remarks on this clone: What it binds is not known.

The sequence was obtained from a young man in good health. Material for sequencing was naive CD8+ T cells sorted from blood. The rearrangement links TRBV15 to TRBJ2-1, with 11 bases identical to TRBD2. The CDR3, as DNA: TGTGCCACCAGCACCAGTAGCGGGAGGGGCGGTGAGCAGTTCTTC. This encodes CATSTSSGRGGEQFF.